This T cell receptor beta chain is from a study of blood T cell repertoires in COVID-19. Deletions cut 3 bases from V and 3 bases from J, with 5 bases between. Germline V gene data show CDR1 as LGHDT and CDR2 as YNNKEL (reference sequence). The CDR3 runs 12 residues. Profiling relied on immunoSEQ multiplex PCR, and the TCRdb table lists in-frame clones only, not all of them. There are roughly 300,000 clones in the sample; approximately 87% occur only once, and 9.5% to 15% lies in the top ten. The chain combines TRBV3-1 (or the pseudogene TRBV3-2) with TRBJ1-1; D may be TRBD1 (5 bases). This receptor was taken from a woman aged 25 to 39 with COVID-19, enrolled during active disease. Specimen: peripheral blood. The CDR3: CASSQGHTEAFF. CDR3 DNA sequence: TGTGCCAGCAGCCAGGGGCACACTGAAGCTTTCTTT.